The text below deals with one TCR beta chain. One end of the junction is discordant with germline, which a read error may explain. The data derive from a study of regulatory T cells in long-lasting Graves disease. Arm-PCR of CDR3 regions and iRepertoire HTBI primers were the basis on which TCR beta libraries were built. TCRdb re-analysed the multiplex PCR reads in MiXCR, keeping a single row per CDR3 protein. This table has about 320,000 distinct CDR3 sequences, over 15% appearing once. As to time point: newly diagnosed GD, antithyroid drugs for less than 3 months. Making the TCR library involved RNA that had been extracted from PBMCs. EDTA tubes held approximately 10 milliliters of peripheral blood from each patient. The sequence was obtained from a female donor with Graves disease. Sample: peripheral blood mononuclear cells (PBMCs), taken at new diagnosis, from a patient treated with antithyroid drugs.

CDR3 sequence reads: CASSPQGLAGGEQSF. The CDR3 DNA follows: TGTGCCAGCAGCCCCCAGGGACTAGCGGGAGGTGAGCAGTCCTTC. V usage is TRBV9 and J usage is TRBJ2-1; 15 bases fit TRBD2. The CDR3 has 15 amino acids. Per germline, CDR1 SGDLS and CDR2 YYNGEE.